Below, one TCR beta chain is given with its context. Its recognized antigen is unknown. Base quality data are lacking; no much larger clone is found one base away. This sample was taken from a study of T cell changes during pregnancy in multiple sclerosis (dated by TCRdb to the late 2010s). A note on the overall study: Changes in the T cell repertoire over the course of pregnancy were examined in this study in women with multiple sclerosis.

Counted from cysteine to phenylalanine, this CDR3 has 13 amino acids. Here the CDR3 DNA is all that survives: 39 bases in frame from base 1. The germline V end is reduced by 2 bases and the J end by 6 bases; junction bases left unmatched: 4. CDR1 and CDR2 were assigned from the germline V gene (reference sequence) as MNHNY and SVGAGI. Library method: the immunoSEQ multiplex PCR assay. Drawn from immuneACCESS, this table holds only the in-frame rearrangements with V and J called that TCRdb kept. Clones are partly lost; checked studies trace under half to an unresolved V gene and leave the rest unexplained. The sample table holds 78,000 or so clones, of which about 90% were seen once. The ten most abundant clones make up under 1.5% of the sample.

Material: peripheral blood, obtained before pregnancy. Recombination connected TRBV6-6 to TRBJ2-7; TRBD2 aligns with 7 central bases. This sequence was found in a female donor with multiple sclerosis, enrolled in a pregnancy study. The bases read TGTGCCAGCAGTTACCCGGGAGGACGCGAGCAGTACTTC. It encodes CASSYPGGREQYF.